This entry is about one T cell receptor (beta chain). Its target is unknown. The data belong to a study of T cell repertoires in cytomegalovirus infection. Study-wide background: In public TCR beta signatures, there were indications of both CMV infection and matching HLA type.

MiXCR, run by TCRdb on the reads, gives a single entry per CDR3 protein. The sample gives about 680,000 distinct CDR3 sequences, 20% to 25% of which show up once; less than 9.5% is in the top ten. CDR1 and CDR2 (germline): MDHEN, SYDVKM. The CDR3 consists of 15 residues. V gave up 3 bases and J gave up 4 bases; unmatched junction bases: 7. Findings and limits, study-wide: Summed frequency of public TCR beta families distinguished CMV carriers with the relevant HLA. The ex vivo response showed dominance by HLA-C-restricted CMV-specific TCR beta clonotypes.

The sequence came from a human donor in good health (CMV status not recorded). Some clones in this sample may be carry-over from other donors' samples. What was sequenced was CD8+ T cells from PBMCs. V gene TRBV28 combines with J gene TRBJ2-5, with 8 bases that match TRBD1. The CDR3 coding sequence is TGTGCCAGCAGTTTTGGGGGTGGGACAGGAGAGACCCAGTACTTC. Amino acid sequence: CASSFGGGTGETQYF.